This T cell receptor beta chain is drawn from a study of control samples from healthy donors and cancer patients. Some clones are missing from TCRdb's copy, which holds only in-frame ones; the method was immunoSEQ multiplex PCR. The repertoire holds 35,000 to 45,000 clones, with 83% as singletons. The CDR3 is 16 residues long. V lost 1 base to trimming and J lost 5 bases; unmatched junction nucleotides: 5. Germline V gene sequence: CDR1 SGHTA, CDR2 FQGNSA. The sequence was collected from a man between 60 and 70 years old in good health. The chain uses TRBV7-2 and TRBJ2-3; 11 bases align to TRBD2. Sequencing was carried out using blood. In DNA, the CDR3 is TGTGCCAGCAGCTTAGTGGCTAGCGGGGGGCAAGATACGCAGTATTTT. This sequence encodes CASSLVASGGQDTQYF.